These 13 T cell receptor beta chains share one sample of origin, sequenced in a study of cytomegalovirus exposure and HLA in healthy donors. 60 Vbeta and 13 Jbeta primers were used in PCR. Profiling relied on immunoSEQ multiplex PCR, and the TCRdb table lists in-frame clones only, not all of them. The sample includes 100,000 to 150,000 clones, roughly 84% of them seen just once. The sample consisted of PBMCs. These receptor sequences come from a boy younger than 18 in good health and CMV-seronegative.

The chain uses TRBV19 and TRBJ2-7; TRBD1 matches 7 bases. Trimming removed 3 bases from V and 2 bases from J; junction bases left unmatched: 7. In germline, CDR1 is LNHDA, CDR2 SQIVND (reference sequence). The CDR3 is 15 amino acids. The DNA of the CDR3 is TGTGCCAGTAGTATTCAGGGGGACAGCACCTACGAGCAGTACTTC. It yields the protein CASSIQGDSTYEQYF.

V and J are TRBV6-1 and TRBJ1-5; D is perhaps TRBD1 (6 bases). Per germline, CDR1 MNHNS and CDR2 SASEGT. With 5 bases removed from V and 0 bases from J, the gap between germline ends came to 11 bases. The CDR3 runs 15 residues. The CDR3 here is CASSSGQYSNQPQHF. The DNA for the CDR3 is TGTGCCAGCAGTTCCGGACAGTATAGCAATCAGCCCCAGCATTTT.

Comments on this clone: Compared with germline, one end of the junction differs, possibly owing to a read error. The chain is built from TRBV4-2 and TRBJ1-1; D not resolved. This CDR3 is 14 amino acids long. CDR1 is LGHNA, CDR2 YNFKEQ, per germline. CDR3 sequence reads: CASSHTGSNPEAFF. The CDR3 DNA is TGTGCCAGCAGCCATACCGGGTCGAACCCTGAAGCTTTCTTT.

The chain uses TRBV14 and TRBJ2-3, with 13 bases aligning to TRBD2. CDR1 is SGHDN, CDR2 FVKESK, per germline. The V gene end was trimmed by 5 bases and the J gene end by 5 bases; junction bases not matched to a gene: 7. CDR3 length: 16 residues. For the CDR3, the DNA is TGTGCCAGCAGCTCACCGGGACTAGCGGGGTTAGATACGCAGTATTTT. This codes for CASSSPGLAGLDTQYF.

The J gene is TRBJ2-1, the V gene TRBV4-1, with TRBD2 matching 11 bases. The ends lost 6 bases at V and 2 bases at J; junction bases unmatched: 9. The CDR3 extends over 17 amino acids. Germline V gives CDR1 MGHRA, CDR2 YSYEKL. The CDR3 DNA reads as TGCGCCAGCAGACGCAAGCTAGCGGGAGGCCCCTACAATGAGCAGTTCTTC. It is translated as CASRRKLAGGPYNEQFF.

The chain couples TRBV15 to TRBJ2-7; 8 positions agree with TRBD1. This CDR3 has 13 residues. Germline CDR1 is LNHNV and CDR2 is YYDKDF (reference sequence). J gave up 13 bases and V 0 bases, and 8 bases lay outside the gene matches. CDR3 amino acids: CATSREIGTGTYF. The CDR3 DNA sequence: TGTGCCACCAGCAGAGAAATAGGGACAGGAACCTACTTC.

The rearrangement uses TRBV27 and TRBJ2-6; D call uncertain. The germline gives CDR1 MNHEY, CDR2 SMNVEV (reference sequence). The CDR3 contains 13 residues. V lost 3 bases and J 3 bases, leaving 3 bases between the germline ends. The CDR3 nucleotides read TGTGCCAGCAGTTTTAATGGGGCCAACGTCCTGACTTTC. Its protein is CASSFNGANVLTF.

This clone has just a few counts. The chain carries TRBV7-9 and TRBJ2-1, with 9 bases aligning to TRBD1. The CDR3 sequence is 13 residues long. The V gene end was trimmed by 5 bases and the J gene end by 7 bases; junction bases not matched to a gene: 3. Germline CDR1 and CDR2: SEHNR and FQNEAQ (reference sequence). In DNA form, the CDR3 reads TGTGCCAGCAGCACAGGGGGCAGGAATGAGCAGTTCTTC. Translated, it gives CASSTGGRNEQFF.

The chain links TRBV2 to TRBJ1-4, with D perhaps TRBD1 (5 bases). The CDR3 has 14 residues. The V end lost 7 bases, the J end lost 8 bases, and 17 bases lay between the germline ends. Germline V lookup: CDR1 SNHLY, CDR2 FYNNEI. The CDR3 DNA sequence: TGTGCCAGCACCGTGCAGGGCCGTTCAGAAAAACTGTTTTTT. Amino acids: CASTVQGRSEKLFF.

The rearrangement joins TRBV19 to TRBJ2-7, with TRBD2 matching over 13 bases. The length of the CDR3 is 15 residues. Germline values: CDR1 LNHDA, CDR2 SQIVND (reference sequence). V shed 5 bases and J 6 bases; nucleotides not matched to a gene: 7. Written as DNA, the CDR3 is TGTGCCAGTAGTCCCGCCTGGACTAGCGGGAGCGAGCAGTACTTC. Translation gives CASSPAWTSGSEQYF.

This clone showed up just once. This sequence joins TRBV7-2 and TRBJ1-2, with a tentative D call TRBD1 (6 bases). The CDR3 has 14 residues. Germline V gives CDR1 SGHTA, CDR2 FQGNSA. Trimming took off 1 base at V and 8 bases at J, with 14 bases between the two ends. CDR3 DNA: TGTGCCAGCAGCTTAGTGGCGGGGGCTGGCGGCTACACCTTC. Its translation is CASSLVAGAGGYTF. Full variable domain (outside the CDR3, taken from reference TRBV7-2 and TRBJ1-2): GAGVSQSPSNKVTEKGKDVELRCDPISGHTALYWYRQSLGQGLEFLIYFQGNSAPDKSGLPSDRFSAERTGGSVSTLTIQRTQQEDSAVYLCASSLVAGAGGYTFGSGTRLTVV.

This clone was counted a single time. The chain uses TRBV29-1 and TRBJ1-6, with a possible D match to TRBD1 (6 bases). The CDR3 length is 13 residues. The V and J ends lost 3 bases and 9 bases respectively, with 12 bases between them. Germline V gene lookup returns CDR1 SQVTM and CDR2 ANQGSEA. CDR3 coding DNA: TGCAGCGTTGAGGATGGGGGCGGTTCACCCCTCCACTTT. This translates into CSVEDGGGSPLHF.

The CDR3 protein is CASSFFGRGNYGYTF. CDR3 in DNA: TGTGCCAGCAGTTTTTTTGGGCGGGGAAACTATGGCTACACCTTC. This chain links TRBV6-5 with TRBJ1-2; D is uncertain. CDR1 is MNHEY and CDR2 is SVGAGI in the germline V gene. The V gene lost 4 bases and the J gene lost 2 bases, with 14 bases spanning the gap. This CDR3 spans 15 amino acids.